A selection of T cell receptor beta chains follows, all from one sample in a study of T cells after yellow fever vaccination. TCRdb re-analysed the 5' RACE reads in MiXCR, keeping a single row per CDR3 protein. The sample holds around 320,000 distinct CDR3 sequences, 7.5% to 9.5% seen once. Sequenced material: CD4+ T cells sorted from PBMCs, taken 5 days after the yellow fever booster vaccination. Every receptor here comes from a man younger than 30 who received the YFV17D yellow fever vaccine. Each CDR3 is given with its conserved first and last residue. D genes are given only for firm matches. A row's size may be missing; if present it is once, few, many or a size class.

v_call	j_call	clone_size	cdr3_length	d_call	cdr3_nt	cdr3_aa
TRBV7-2	TRBJ1-2	few	15	NA	TGTGCCAGCAGCCCCCGCCGGGACGGCCCCTATGGCTACACCTTC	CASSPRRDGPYGYTF
TRBV2	TRBJ1-6	NA	14	NA	TGTGCCAGCGGACAGAGCTCCTATAATTCACCCCTCCACTTT	CASGQSSYNSPLHF
TRBV6-5	TRBJ2-1	many	15	NA	TGTGCCAGCAGTTACACTTCGACAGGCTACAATGAGCAGTTCTTC	CASSYTSTGYNEQFF
TRBV20-1	TRBJ2-2	NA	14	TRBD1	TGCAGTGCTACTGGGACAGGGAATGGCGGGGAGCTGTTTTTT	CSATGTGNGGELFF
TRBV7-2	TRBJ1-2	NA	14	NA	TGTGCCAGCAGCCCGTTACAAGCTAACTATGGCTACACCTTC	CASSPLQANYGYTF
TRBV12-3/TRBV12-4	TRBJ1-1	many	11	NA	TGTGCCAGCAGGACGAACACTGAAGCTTTCTTT	CASRTNTEAFF
TRBV12-3/TRBV12-4	TRBJ2-5	once	13	NA	TGTGCCAGCACCTGGGGGGTCTGGGAGACCCAGTACTTC	CASTWGVWETQYF
TRBV18	TRBJ2-1	NA	14	TRBD2	TGTGCCAGCTCACCAGGGTCGAGCGGGGGAGAGCAGTTCTTC	CASSPGSSGGEQFF
TRBV10-2	TRBJ2-7	NA	12	NA	TGCGCCACCCTGGGGTGGGCGCTCGAGCAGTACTTC	CATLGWALEQYF
TRBV7-2	TRBJ2-3	few	15	NA	TGTGCCAGCAGCCAGAGAACAGGGAGCACAGATACGCAGTATTTT	CASSQRTGSTDTQYF
TRBV4-2	TRBJ1-6	NA	16	NA	TGTGCCAGCAGCCAAGTTTCGTGGACGGTAAATTCACCCCTCCACTTT	CASSQVSWTVNSPLHF
TRBV5-5	TRBJ1-3	few	15	NA	TGTGCCAGCAGCTTGATTCGCTCCATGGGAAACACCATATATTTT	CASSLIRSMGNTIYF
TRBV24-1	TRBJ2-1	few	16	TRBD1	TGTGCCACCAGTGATAGGACAGGGAGTGGGGGCAATGAGCAGTTCTTC	CATSDRTGSGGNEQFF
TRBV7-8	TRBJ1-2	NA	14	NA	TGTGCCAGCAGCTTAGAGACAGGACAACCTGGCTACACCTTC	CASSLETGQPGYTF
TRBV12-3/TRBV12-4	TRBJ2-1	many	15	TRBD2	TGTGCCAGCAGTTTGGAAGCGGGGGGATACAATGAGCAGTTCTTC	CASSLEAGGYNEQFF
TRBV30	TRBJ1-1	few	13	NA	TGTGCCTGGAGTGTATCGTGGGCCACTGAAGCTTTCTTT	CAWSVSWATEAFF
TRBV12-3/TRBV12-4	TRBJ1-1	NA	17	TRBD1	TGTGCCAGCAGTTTCCGTTCTTGGACAGGGTTGAACACTGAAGCTTTCTTT	CASSFRSWTGLNTEAFF
TRBV6-6	TRBJ2-3	many	12	NA	TGTGCCAGCGGGAGCTCTCCTGATACGCAGTATTTT	CASGSSPDTQYF
TRBV15	TRBJ2-5	NA	15	NA	TGTGCCACCAGCAGAGATCAGGCGGGCGAAGAGACCCAGTACTTC	CATSRDQAGEETQYF
TRBV3-1	TRBJ2-5	few	14	NA	TGTGCCAGCACCCGACCACGTGGTGCGGGGACCCAGTACTTC	CASTRPRGAGTQYF
TRBV11-2	TRBJ1-1	NA	14	NA	TGTGCCAGCAGCTCAACGAGGACAGTCCACGAAGCTTTCTTT	CASSSTRTVHEAFF
TRBV27	TRBJ1-1	many	14	TRBD1	TGTGCCAGCAGTTCCGGGACAGGGGGGAGAGAAGCTTTCTTT	CASSSGTGGREAFF
TRBV7-2	TRBJ2-1	few	16	TRBD2	TGTGCCAGCAGGCCCCAAACTAGCGCCTCCTACAATGAGCAGTTCTTC	CASRPQTSASYNEQFF
TRBV4-3	TRBJ2-2	many	16	TRBD2	TGCGCCAGCAGCCTTATAGCGGGGGCGAACACCGGGGAGCTGTTTTTT	CASSLIAGANTGELFF
TRBV12-3/TRBV12-4	TRBJ2-7	NA	16	TRBD1	TGTGCCAGCAGTCCACTCCTCGGGACAGGGCGGTACGAGCAGTACTTC	CASSPLLGTGRYEQYF
TRBV7-9	TRBJ1-2	NA	15	NA	TGTGCCAGCAGCCGCAGTCGGCCCTGGGACTATGGCTACACCTTC	CASSRSRPWDYGYTF
TRBV4-2	TRBJ1-5	NA	16	TRBD1	TGTGCCAGCAGCCAAGATCAGGGGGCCATGGATCAGCCCCAGCATTTT	CASSQDQGAMDQPQHF
TRBV3-1	TRBJ2-2	few	13	NA	TGTGCCAGCAAATTCCAAGGGAACGGGGAGCTGTTTTTT	CASKFQGNGELFF
TRBV7-9	TRBJ2-3	NA	15	NA	TGTGCCAGCAGGCACTCTCGGGGCCCGGGAGATACGCAGTATTTT	CASRHSRGPGDTQYF
TRBV20-1	TRBJ1-5	many	14	NA	TGCAGTGCTAGGTTAAGGAATAGCAATCAGCCCCAGCATTTT	CSARLRNSNQPQHF
TRBV12-3/TRBV12-4	TRBJ1-1	many	16	NA	TGTGCCAGCAGTTTATTGGGCGCGGCCCCAAACACTGAAGCTTTCTTT	CASSLLGAAPNTEAFF
TRBV15	TRBJ2-3	many	11	NA	TGTGCCACCCGAGGGGGTGATACGCAGTATTTT	CATRGGDTQYF
TRBV6-6	TRBJ1-1	NA	14	TRBD1	TGTGCCAGCAAACAGGGGCTGCGGTGGACTGAAGCTTTCTTT	CASKQGLRWTEAFF
TRBV4-3	TRBJ1-1	many	15	NA	TGCGCCAGCAGCCAAGTGGCACGTATCAATACTGAAGCTTTCTTT	CASSQVARINTEAFF
TRBV7-2	TRBJ2-7	few	12	NA	TGTGCCAGCAGCCTAGGTCGAGGAGAGCAGTACTTC	CASSLGRGEQYF
TRBV5-1	TRBJ2-1	NA	14	TRBD2	TGCGCCAGCACACGACTAGCGGGGGCTAATGAGCAGTTCTTC	CASTRLAGANEQFF
TRBV6-6	TRBJ1-5	NA	13	TRBD1	TGTGCCAGCAGCTCGACAGGGGTTCAGCCCCAGCATTTT	CASSSTGVQPQHF
TRBV7-9	TRBJ1-1	few	13	NA	TGTGCCAGCAGCTTAGAACCCAGTCCTGAAGCTTTCTTT	CASSLEPSPEAFF
TRBV6-5	TRBJ2-5	few	15	NA	TGTGCCAGCAGCTGGCGTGGGGGGCCGGGAGAGACCCAGTACTTC	CASSWRGGPGETQYF
TRBV9	TRBJ2-5	few	15	NA	TGTGCCAGCAACTGGGGGCCCGGCGCCCAAGAGACCCAGTACTTC	CASNWGPGAQETQYF
TRBV11-2	TRBJ2-5	few	14	NA	TGTGCCAGCAGCTTAGTTGGGTTTCAGCAGACCCAGTACTTC	CASSLVGFQQTQYF
TRBV4-1	TRBJ1-6	NA	15	TRBD1	TGCGCCAGCAGGTGGTTGGGACAGTATAATTCACCCCTCCACTTT	CASRWLGQYNSPLHF
TRBV6-5	TRBJ2-7	NA	13	TRBD2	TGTGCCACAACGGGTCGGGGGGCCTACGAGCAGTACTTC	CATTGRGAYEQYF
TRBV5-4	TRBJ2-5	NA	15	TRBD1	TGTGCCAGCAGCGGGTCTACAGGGGCTCGAGAGACCCAGTACTTC	CASSGSTGARETQYF
TRBV21-1	TRBJ2-1	NA	13	NA	TGTGCCACTCGGACCGAACTCTCCAATGAGCAGTTCTTC	CATRTELSNEQFF
TRBV5-1	TRBJ1-4	few	17	TRBD1	TGCGCCAGCAGCTTGTCCCCCCCGGGACAGGGAAATGAAAAACTGTTTTTT	CASSLSPPGQGNEKLFF
TRBV5-5	TRBJ2-3	NA	14	NA	TGTGCCAGCAGCTTGGGGGCTAGCCGGGATACGCAGTATTTT	CASSLGASRDTQYF
TRBV6-5	TRBJ1-2	once	14	NA	TGTGCCAGCAGTTACTCACCCGGAGACTATGGCTACACCTTC	CASSYSPGDYGYTF
TRBV15	TRBJ2-5	many	17	NA	TGTGCCACCAGCACCTACCTCAGGGGAATGCGTCGGCAGACCCAGTACTTC	CATSTYLRGMRRQTQYF
TRBV28	TRBJ2-5	NA	13	NA	TGTGCCAGCTCGGACCCCACGCCGGAGACCCAGTACTTC	CASSDPTPETQYF
TRBV6-2/TRBV6-3	TRBJ1-2	NA	14	TRBD1	TGTGCCAGCAGCACCTCCGGGACAGACTATGGCTACACCTTC	CASSTSGTDYGYTF
TRBV29-1	TRBJ1-1	NA	11	NA	TGCAGCGGGACAACGAACACTGAAGCTTTCTTT	CSGTTNTEAFF
TRBV5-5	TRBJ1-1	many	16	TRBD1	TGTGCCAGCAGCTTGGCAAACCCAGTGACAGGGATGAAAGCTTTCTTT	CASSLANPVTGMKAFF